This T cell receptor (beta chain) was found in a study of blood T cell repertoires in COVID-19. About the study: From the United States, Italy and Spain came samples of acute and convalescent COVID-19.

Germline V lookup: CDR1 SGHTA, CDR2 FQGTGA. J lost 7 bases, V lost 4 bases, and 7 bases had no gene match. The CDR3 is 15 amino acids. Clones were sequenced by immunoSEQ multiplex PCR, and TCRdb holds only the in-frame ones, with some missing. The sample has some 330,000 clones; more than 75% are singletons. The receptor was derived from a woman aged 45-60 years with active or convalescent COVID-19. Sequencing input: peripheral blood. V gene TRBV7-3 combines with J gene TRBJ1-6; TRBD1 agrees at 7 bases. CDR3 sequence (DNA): TGTGCCAGCAGCTCAACGGGACAGATCAATTCACCCCTCCACTTT. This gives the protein CASSSTGQINSPLHF.